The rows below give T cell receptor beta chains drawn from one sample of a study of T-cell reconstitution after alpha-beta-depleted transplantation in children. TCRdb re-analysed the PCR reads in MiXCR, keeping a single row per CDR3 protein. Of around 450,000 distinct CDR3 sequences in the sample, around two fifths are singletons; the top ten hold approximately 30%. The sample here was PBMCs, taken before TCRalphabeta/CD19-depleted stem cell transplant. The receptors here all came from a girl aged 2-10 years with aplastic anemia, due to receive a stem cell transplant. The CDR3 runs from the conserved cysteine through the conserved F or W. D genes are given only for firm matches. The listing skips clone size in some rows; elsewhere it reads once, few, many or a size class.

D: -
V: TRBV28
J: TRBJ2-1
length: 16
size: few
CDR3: CASSFPAETSSHEQFF
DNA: TGTGCCAGCAGTTTTCCCGCGGAGACATCGAGCCATGAGCAGTTCTTC

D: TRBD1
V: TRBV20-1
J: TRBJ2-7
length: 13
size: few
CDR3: CSARGTGTYEQYF
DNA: TGCAGTGCTAGGGGGACAGGGACCTACGAGCAGTACTTC

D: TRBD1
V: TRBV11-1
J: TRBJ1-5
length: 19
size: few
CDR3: CASSLDYGQGARGNQPQHF
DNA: TGTGCCAGCAGCTTAGATTACGGACAGGGGGCAAGAGGCAATCAGCCCCAGCATTTT

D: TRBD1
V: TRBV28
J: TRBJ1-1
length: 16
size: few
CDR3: CASSPTGGGVNTEAFF
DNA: TGTGCCAGCAGCCCCACAGGGGGCGGGGTGAACACTGAAGCTTTCTTT

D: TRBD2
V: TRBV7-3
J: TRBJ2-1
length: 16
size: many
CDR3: CASSSSSGGDWGEQFF
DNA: TGTGCCAGCAGCAGCTCTAGCGGAGGCGACTGGGGTGAGCAGTTCTTC

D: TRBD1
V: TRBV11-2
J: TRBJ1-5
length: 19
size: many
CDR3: CASSLGEGQGAIVGQPQHF
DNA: TGTGCCAGCAGCTTAGGGGAGGGACAGGGGGCGATCGTTGGGCAGCCCCAGCATTTT

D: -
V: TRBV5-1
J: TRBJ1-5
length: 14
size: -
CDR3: CASSAGSGNQPQHF
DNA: TGCGCCAGCAGCGCGGGATCGGGGAATCAGCCCCAGCATTTT

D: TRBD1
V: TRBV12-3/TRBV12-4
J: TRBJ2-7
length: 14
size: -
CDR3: CASSFTRGNYEQYF
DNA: TGTGCCAGCAGTTTCACCAGGGGGAACTACGAGCAGTACTTC

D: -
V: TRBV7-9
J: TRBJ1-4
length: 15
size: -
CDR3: CASSARGEANEKLFF
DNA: TGTGCCAGCAGCGCTAGGGGTGAGGCTAATGAAAAACTGTTTTTT

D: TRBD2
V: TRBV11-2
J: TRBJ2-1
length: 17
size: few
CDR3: CASSQEAGGSSYNEQFF
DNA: TGTGCCAGCAGCCAAGAGGCGGGAGGTTCCTCCTACAATGAGCAGTTCTTC

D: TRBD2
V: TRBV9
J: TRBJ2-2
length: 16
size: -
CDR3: CASSVTSGRGTGELFF
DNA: TGTGCCAGCAGCGTAACTAGCGGGAGAGGGACCGGGGAGCTGTTTTTT

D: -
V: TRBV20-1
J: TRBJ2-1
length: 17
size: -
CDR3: CSAQSNGKPLTDNEQFF
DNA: TGCAGTGCCCAATCCAACGGAAAGCCTCTTACGGACAATGAGCAGTTCTTC

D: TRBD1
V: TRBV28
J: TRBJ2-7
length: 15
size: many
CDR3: CASSRDRGNSYEQYF
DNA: TGTGCCAGCAGCCGGGACAGAGGGAACTCCTACGAGCAGTACTTC

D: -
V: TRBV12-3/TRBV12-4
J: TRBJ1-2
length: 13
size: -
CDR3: CASSPGTLYGYTF
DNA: TGTGCCAGCAGTCCCGGTACTCTCTATGGCTACACCTTC

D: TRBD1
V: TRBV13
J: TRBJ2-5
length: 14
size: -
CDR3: CASSSQDRGRTQYF
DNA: TGTGCCAGCAGCTCCCAGGACAGGGGGCGGACCCAGTACTTC

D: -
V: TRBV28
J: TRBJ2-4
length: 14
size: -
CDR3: CASSPTGRWVIQYF
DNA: TGTGCCAGCAGTCCCACAGGTCGTTGGGTCATTCAGTACTTC

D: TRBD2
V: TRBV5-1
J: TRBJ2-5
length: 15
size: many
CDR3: CASRKLAGIEETQYF
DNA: TGCGCCAGCCGGAAGCTAGCGGGGATAGAAGAGACCCAGTACTTC

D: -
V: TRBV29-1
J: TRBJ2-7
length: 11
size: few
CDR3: CSVAQSYEQYF
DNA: TGCAGCGTTGCGCAGTCCTACGAGCAGTACTTC

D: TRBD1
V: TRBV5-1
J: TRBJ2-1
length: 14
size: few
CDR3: CASSLGQGVDEQFF
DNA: TGCGCCAGCAGCTTGGGACAGGGGGTCGATGAGCAGTTCTTC

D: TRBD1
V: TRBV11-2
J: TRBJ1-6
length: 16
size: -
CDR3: CASSPLGQGRNSPLHF
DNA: TGTGCCAGCAGCCCATTGGGACAGGGGAGGAATTCACCCCTCCACTTT

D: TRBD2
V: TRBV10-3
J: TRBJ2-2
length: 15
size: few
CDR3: CAIKNGRGSSGELFF
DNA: TGTGCCATCAAGAACGGGAGGGGGTCCAGCGGGGAGCTGTTTTTT

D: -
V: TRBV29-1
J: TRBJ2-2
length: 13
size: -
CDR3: CSVEGLSTGELFF
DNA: TGCAGCGTTGAAGGGCTTTCGACCGGGGAGCTGTTTTTT

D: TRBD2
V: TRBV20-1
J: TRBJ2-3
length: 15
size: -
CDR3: CSARDDRRGADTQYF
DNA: TGCAGTGCTAGAGATGATCGGCGGGGGGCAGATACGCAGTATTTT

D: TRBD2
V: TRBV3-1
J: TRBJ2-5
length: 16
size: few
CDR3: CASSRGLAEPQETQYF
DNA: TGTGCCAGCAGCCGAGGACTAGCGGAGCCTCAAGAGACCCAGTACTTC

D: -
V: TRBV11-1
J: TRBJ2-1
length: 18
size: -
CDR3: CASSLGLALPSSYNEQFF
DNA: TGTGCCAGCAGCTTAGGGCTAGCGCTACCAAGCTCCTACAATGAGCAGTTCTTC

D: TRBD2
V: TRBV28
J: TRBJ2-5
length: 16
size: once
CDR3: CASSMGLAGGQETQYF
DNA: TGTGCCAGCAGTATGGGACTAGCGGGGGGGCAAGAGACCCAGTACTTC